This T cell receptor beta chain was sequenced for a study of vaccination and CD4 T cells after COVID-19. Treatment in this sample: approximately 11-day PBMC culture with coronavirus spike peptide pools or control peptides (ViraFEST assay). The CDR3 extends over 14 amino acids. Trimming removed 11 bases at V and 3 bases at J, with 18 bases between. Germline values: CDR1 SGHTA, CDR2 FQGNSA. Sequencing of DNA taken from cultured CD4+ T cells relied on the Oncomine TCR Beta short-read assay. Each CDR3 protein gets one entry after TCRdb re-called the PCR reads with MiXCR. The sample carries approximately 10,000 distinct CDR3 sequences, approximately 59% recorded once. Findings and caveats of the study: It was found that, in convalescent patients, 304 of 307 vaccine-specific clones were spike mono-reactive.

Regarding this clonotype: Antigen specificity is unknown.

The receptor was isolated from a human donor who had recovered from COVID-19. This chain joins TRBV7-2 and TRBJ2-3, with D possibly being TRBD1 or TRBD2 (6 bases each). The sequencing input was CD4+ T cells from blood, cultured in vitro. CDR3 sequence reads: CALQEGHPTDTQYF. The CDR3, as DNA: TGTGCCCTTCAGGAGGGACACCCAACAGATACGCAGTATTTT.